These 2 T cell receptor beta chains share one sample of origin, sequenced in a study of shared clonotypes between healthy human individuals. Naive-designated CD8 cells lacked CD45RO, were positively enriched for CCR7, and omitted terminally differentiated effector memory CD45RA+ cells. Here immunoSEQ multiplex PCR was the method, and the copy in TCRdb shows in-frame clones only, minus some. The sample holds millions of clones, about 94% seen once. Sequenced input: naive CD8+ T cells sorted from blood. The receptor source for this set is a man aged 18-30 years in good health.

The chain recombines TRBV25-1 with TRBJ2-7, with D possibly matching TRBD1 (5 bases). CDR1 MGHDK and CDR2 SYGVNS come from the germline V gene. Between the trimmed V and J ends, which lost 8 bases and 0 bases, there was a span of 5 bases. This CDR3 comprises 11 residues. The CDR3: CASGHSYEQYF. In DNA, the CDR3 is TGTGCCAGCGGACACTCCTACGAGCAGTACTTC.

The CDR3 spells CASSETNIQYF. In nucleotides, the CDR3 is TGTGCCAGCAGTGAAACTAACATTCAGTACTTC. The rearrangement uses TRBV2 and TRBJ2-4; D not certain. CDR3 length: 11 amino acids. CDR1 is SNHLY, CDR2 FYNNEI, per germline. V was shortened by 2 bases and J by 7 bases, with 3 bases between the two germline ends.